This is a list of T cell receptor beta chains from one sample in a study of PD-1 blockade in classical Hodgkin lymphoma. Repertoires were generated with immunoSEQ multiplex PCR, while TCRdb's copy carries only in-frame clones and drops some. Counted here are 25,000 to 35,000 clones, roughly 92% occurring once; the ten biggest clones make up 2% to 2.5%. The sequenced sample was peripheral blood mononuclear cells (PBMCs). Every receptor here comes from a human donor with classical Hodgkin lymphoma. Both conserved end residues are part of each CDR3. The order of the fields is clone size, V gene, J gene, D gene, CDR3 protein, CDR3 DNA. D genes are given only for firm matches. Clone size is not always given. Where it is, it says once, few, many or a class for expanded clones.

>.|TRBV2|TRBJ1-5|TRBD1
CASSEAYGRGLNQPQHF
TGTGCCAGCAGTGAAGCTTACGGCAGGGGGCTTAATCAGCCCCAGCATTTT
>.|TRBV6-6|TRBJ1-2|.
CASSYDRNYGYTF
TGTGCCAGCAGTTACGACAGAAACTATGGCTACACCTTC
>.|TRBV7-9|TRBJ1-2|.
CASSWPRADGYTF
TGTGCCAGCAGTTGGCCCAGGGCAGATGGCTACACCTTC
>.|TRBV27|TRBJ2-1|.
CASYGIVLNEQFF
TGTGCCAGCTACGGTATAGTGCTCAATGAGCAGTTCTTC
>.|TRBV15|TRBJ2-5|.
CATSRDWGWSQETQYF
TGTGCCACCAGCAGAGATTGGGGTTGGAGCCAAGAGACCCAGTACTTC
>once|TRBV11-1|TRBJ2-6|TRBD2
CASSLGRGKSGANVLTF
TGTGCCAGCAGCTTGGGGCGGGGGAAGTCTGGGGCCAACGTCCTGACTTTC
>.|TRBV7-9|TRBJ1-2|.
CASTREGANYGYTF
TGTGCCAGCACCAGAGAGGGCGCTAACTATGGCTACACCTTC
>.|TRBV20-1|TRBJ1-2|TRBD1
CSARTGDGYTF
TGCAGTGCTAGAACAGGGGATGGCTACACCTTC
>.|TRBV7-9|TRBJ1-4|.
CASSLGLTDEKLFF
TGTGCCAGCAGCTTAGGATTGACAGATGAAAAACTGTTTTTT
>.|TRBV10-3|TRBJ1-1|TRBD1
CAITADRGSTEAFF
TGTGCCATCACCGCGGACAGGGGAAGCACTGAAGCTTTCTTT
>.|TRBV5-1|TRBJ2-7|.
CASSLTGGGPAEQYF
TGCGCCAGCAGCTTGACGGGCGGAGGGCCTGCCGAGCAGTACTTC
>.|TRBV6-5|TRBJ1-6|.
CASSYSGGARSPLHF
TGTGCCAGCAGTTACTCCGGGGGGGCCCGTTCACCCCTCCACTTT
>.|TRBV2|TRBJ1-1|.
CASNTGTLATEAFF
TGTGCCAGCAATACCGGGACGCTCGCCACTGAAGCTTTCTTT
>.|TRBV20-1|TRBJ2-3|.
CSAPGPHTQYF
TGCAGTGCCCCCGGACCCCATACGCAGTATTTT
>.|TRBV29-1|TRBJ1-1|.
CSVARTMNTEAFF
TGCAGCGTTGCTAGGACAATGAACACTGAAGCTTTCTTT
>.|TRBV5-4|TRBJ2-5|.
CASRLRSIRDQETQYF
TGTGCCAGCCGCTTGAGGTCTATTAGGGACCAAGAGACCCAGTACTTC
>.|TRBV5-4|TRBJ2-6|TRBD2
CASSSLGGSSGANVLTF
TGTGCCAGCAGCTCCCTCGGGGGGAGCTCTGGGGCCAACGTCCTGACTTTC
>.|TRBV4-1|TRBJ1-3|.
CASSHLGRALSGNTIYF
TGCGCCAGCAGCCACTTAGGCAGGGCCCTCTCTGGAAACACCATATATTTT
>.|TRBV6-6|TRBJ1-6|.
CASRHRHSTDNSPLHF
TGTGCCAGCAGACACAGGCACTCTACCGATAATTCACCCCTCCACTTT
>.|TRBV19|TRBJ1-6|.
CASSISRLGGDSPLHF
TGTGCCAGTAGTATTAGCCGTCTGGGGGGCGATTCACCCCTCCACTTT
>once|TRBV9|TRBJ1-6|.
CASSDGVGRVSPLHF
TGTGCCAGCAGCGACGGGGTGGGGAGGGTATCACCCCTCCACTTT
>once|TRBV28|TRBJ2-2|TRBD2
CASRTSGNTGELFF
TGTGCCAGCAGGACTAGCGGCAACACCGGGGAGCTGTTTTTT